There are a few counts of the clone carrying this TCR beta chain. The antigen remains unidentified. Primed by a sample-barcoded 5' primer and a J-beta primer mix, a second PCR proceeded for about 6 to 11 cycles. Every single cDNA molecule received a tag from a template-switch adaptor with 12 random nucleotides. Per-sample output comprised a minimum of 2.5 million paired-end reads containing CDR3. TCRdb redid the calling of the 5' RACE reads with MiXCR, one entry per CDR3 protein. The sample lists about 800,000 distinct CDR3 sequences, more than 35% occurring once. This CDR3 has 16 residues. V dropped 5 bases and J dropped 5; count of bases not matched to a gene: 9. The data are from a study of blood T cells in healthy people across ages. Study results and limitations: PBMCs were not sorted, which prevented a conclusive comparison of naive versus antigen-experienced cells.

Sequencing used blood. The chain combines TRBV12-3 or TRBV12-4 with TRBJ1-4; TRBD1 aligns across 9 bases. The receptor was derived from a man older than 75 in good health. CDR3 DNA: TGTGCCAGCAGTGCCTCGCGACAGGGGGGGAATGAAAAACTGTTTTTT. It encodes CASSASRQGGNEKLFF.